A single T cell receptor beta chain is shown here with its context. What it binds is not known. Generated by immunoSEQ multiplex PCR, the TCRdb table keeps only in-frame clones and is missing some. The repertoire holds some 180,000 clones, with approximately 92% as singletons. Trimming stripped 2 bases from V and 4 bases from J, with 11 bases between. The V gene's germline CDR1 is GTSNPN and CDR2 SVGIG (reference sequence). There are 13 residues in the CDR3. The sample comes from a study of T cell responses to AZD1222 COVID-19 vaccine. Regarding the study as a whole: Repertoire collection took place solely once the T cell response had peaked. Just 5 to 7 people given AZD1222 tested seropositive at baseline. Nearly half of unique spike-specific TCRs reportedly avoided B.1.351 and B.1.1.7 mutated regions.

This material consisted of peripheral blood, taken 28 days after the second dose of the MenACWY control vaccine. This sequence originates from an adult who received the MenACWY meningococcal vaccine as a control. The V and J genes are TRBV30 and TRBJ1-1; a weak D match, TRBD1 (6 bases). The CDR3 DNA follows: TGTGCCTGGAGTCCTCAGGGGACCACTGAAGCTTTCTTT. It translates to CAWSPQGTTEAFF.